This T cell receptor beta chain derives from a study of T cell responses to AZD1222 COVID-19 vaccine. Germline trimming cut 6 bases from V and 4 bases from J; bases unmatched to any gene: 6. CDR1 MDHEN and CDR2 SYDVKM come from the germline V gene. The CDR3 length is 14 residues. The protocol was immunoSEQ multiplex PCR, while the TCRdb copy is restricted to in-frame clones and leaves out a portion. The sample carries about 110,000 clones, 88% recorded once. As for this clone: No antigen is known for it.

Broader study findings: Spike-specific TCR breadth and depth both grew after two AZD1222 doses.

The gene calls are TRBV28 and TRBJ2-1; 7 bases align to TRBD1. This specimen consisted of peripheral blood, obtained on day 0 of MenACWY control vaccination. This receptor was taken from an adult in good health. The CDR3 is CASSPGGRYNEQFF. CDR3 sequence (DNA): TGTGCCAGCAGCCCAGGGGGTCGGTACAATGAGCAGTTCTTC.